Listed below are T cell receptor beta chains from one sample, sequenced in a study of CD8+ T cells in alopecia areata. Sequenced by immunoSEQ multiplex PCR; TCRdb stores in-frame clones only, minus some. In the table there are roughly 210,000 clones, about 40% of which are singletons. Sample: CD4+ T cells sorted from blood, taken around week 36, from a patient treated with tofacitinib. The receptors stem from a human donor with alopecia areata. Each CDR3 is given with its conserved first and last residue. Fields, in order: CDR3 length, V gene, J gene, CDR3 protein.

>12|TRBV29-1|TRBJ2-5
CSVDKGGETQYF
>15|TRBV7-9|TRBJ2-1
CASRSSGKTYNEQFF
>15|TRBV5-4|TRBJ2-7
CASSLQGRGSYEQYF
>15|TRBV29-1|TRBJ2-5
CSASLGGRLGETQYF
>14|TRBV5-4|TRBJ1-5
CASSQQGTDQPQHF
>12|TRBV29-1|TRBJ1-3
CSVAPSGNTIYF
>15|TRBV27|TRBJ2-7
CASSLRTGGGGEQYF
>12|TRBV27|TRBJ2-5
CPEAQGKETQYF
>14|TRBV6-1|TRBJ2-7
CASSEVGGLSEQYF
>11|TRBV29-1|TRBJ2-5
CSVDVLETQYF
>15|TRBV6-5|TRBJ2-3
CASSPGTYTHDTQYF
>14|TRBV21-1|TRBJ2-7
CASSPTSGSYEQYF
>12|TRBV7-8|TRBJ1-2
CASSIDRVGYTF
>13|TRBV7-2|TRBJ1-1
CASSSLPRKEAFF
>13|TRBV14|TRBJ2-7
CASSQDHGYEQYF
>11|TRBV28|TRBJ2-3
CASSYADTQYF
>14|TRBV29-1|TRBJ1-2
CSVHNLGGGGRYTF
>12|TRBV25-1|TRBJ2-1
CASSEGGLGYFF
>15|TRBV21-1|TRBJ1-1
CASSKATGRNTEAFF
>15|TRBV5-1|TRBJ2-6
CASSLWQPGANVLTF
>11|TRBV29-1|TRBJ1-1
CSGTRGTEAFF
>16|TRBV5-1|TRBJ2-5
CASSFSPAGGPETQYF
>12|TRBV28|TRBJ2-1
CASGGRENEQFF
>17|TRBV2|TRBJ2-3
CASSATSGRVLTDTQYF
>12|TRBV7-9|TRBJ2-5
CASSRYEETQYF
>14|TRBV5-1|TRBJ1-2
CASSPGGPNYGYTF
>14|TRBV5-6|TRBJ1-2
CASSLDQGVHGYTF
>13|TRBV18|TRBJ1-3
CASRENSGNTIYF
>14|TRBV7-3|TRBJ1-2
CASSHDEGSYGYTF
>11|TRBV29-1|TRBJ2-3
CSVEVADTQYF
>15|TRBV27|TRBJ1-1
CASSSYPTENTEAFF
>14|TRBV6-5|TRBJ2-6
CASSSRAGANVLTF
>12|TRBV6-1|TRBJ2-7
CASGEGSYEQYF
>17|TRBV4-1|TRBJ1-4
CASSQEVFQVTNEKLFF
>11|TRBV20-1|TRBJ1-5
CSAREGQPQHF
>13|TRBV30|TRBJ1-5
CAWSWRRDQPQHF
>21|TRBV4-3|TRBJ2-3
CASSQFMMRGRSLIGTDTQYF
>14|TRBV29-1|TRBJ2-2
CSAQWTANTGELFF
>15|TRBV6-5|TRBJ2-7
CASSSTRPTQIEQYF
>13|TRBV7-2|TRBJ2-7
CASSLLGSYEQYF
>13|TRBV19|TRBJ1-5
CATADRGNQPQHF
>14|TRBV19|TRBJ2-2
CASSLTVNTGELFF
>16|TRBV5-6|TRBJ2-1
CASSRSRTSGVNEQFF
>15|TRBV4-2|TRBJ1-3
CASSPQTERGNTIYF
>11|TRBV28|TRBJ2-1
CASSFSREQFF
>15|TRBV6-5|NA
CASSYFGGGWVEQYF
>14|TRBV4-3|TRBJ1-4
CASSQVRYNEKLFF
>15|TRBV5-4|TRBJ2-5
CASSLSGREGETQYF
>16|TRBV6-5|TRBJ2-5
CASSYGDTSPGETQYF
>12|TRBV7-3|TRBJ1-2
CASSLTTGGYTF
>17|TRBV5-4|TRBJ2-3
CASSLDGLAGSTDTQYF
>12|TRBV29-1|TRBJ2-1
CSVGNGSGEQFF
>15|TRBV5-1|TRBJ2-1
CASSLQREGLDEQFF
>13|TRBV29-1|TRBJ2-3
CSVERDSTDTQYF
>11|TRBV14|TRBJ2-1
CASSQERPLLF
>14|TRBV29-1|TRBJ2-2
CSVGTGANTGELFF
>14|TRBV30|TRBJ1-5
CAWSRGRLDQPQHF